Listed below are T cell receptor beta chains from one sample, sequenced in a study of cytomegalovirus exposure and HLA in healthy donors. The protocol was immunoSEQ multiplex PCR, while the TCRdb copy is restricted to in-frame clones and leaves out a portion. Here the sample spans roughly 150,000 clones, roughly 85% being singletons. Sequencing was carried out using PBMCs. The receptors here all came from a man between 18 and 29 years old in good health and CMV-seropositive. The CDR3 runs from the conserved cysteine through the conserved F or W. A D gene is named only where the DNA matches it firmly. Some rows mark clone size as missing; the rest say once, few, many or name a class of expanded clone.

D gene,V gene,J gene,clone size,CDR3 DNA,CDR3 protein
-,TRBV4-3,TRBJ2-7,-,TGCGCCAGCAGCCAAGATGTGGGGGGAGGTGGGTACGAGCAGTACTTC,CASSQDVGGGGYEQYF
-,TRBV11-2,TRBJ2-7,few,TGTGCCAGCAGCTTAGAGGCGGGATCCTCCTACGAGCAGTACTTC,CASSLEAGSSYEQYF
TRBD1,TRBV5-1,TRBJ2-1,-,TGCGCCAGCAGCCTGGGACAGACGTCCTACAATGAGCAGTTCTTC,CASSLGQTSYNEQFF
-,TRBV2,TRBJ2-3,-,TGTGCCAGCAGATGGGGCGGCCCTGGGGATACGCAGTATTTT,CASRWGGPGDTQYF
-,TRBV7-8,TRBJ1-2,-,TGTGCCACGGACCGGGGGGGGTTAGGCTACACCTTC,CATDRGGLGYTF
TRBD1,TRBV12-5,TRBJ2-1,-,TGTGCTAGTGGTTTGACTGACAGGGGGCGCGTGCATGAGCAGTTCTTC,CASGLTDRGRVHEQFF
TRBD1,TRBV7-9,TRBJ1-2,-,TGTGCCAGCAGCCCCGGACAGGGGGCGCAGGGCTACACCTTC,CASSPGQGAQGYTF
-,TRBV4-1,TRBJ2-1,once,TGCGCCAGCAGCCAAGCCCCCCAGGACTACAATGAGCAGTTCTTC,CASSQAPQDYNEQFF
TRBD1,TRBV11-2,TRBJ1-4,-,TGTGCCAGCAGCATTTTACAGGACAGGTACTATGAAAAACTGTTTTTT,CASSILQDRYYEKLFF
-,TRBV7-9,TRBJ2-1,-,TGTGCCACCGACATCCGGGGGCGGGAGCTGGTTGAGCAGTTCTTC,CATDIRGRELVEQFF
-,TRBV19,TRBJ1-5,-,TGTGCCAGTAGTAGAGGGAAAGTGACTCAGCCCCAGCATTTT,CASSRGKVTQPQHF
-,TRBV27,TRBJ1-5,-,TGTGCCAGCAAAACAGTTATTAGCGGGAATCAGCCCCAGCATTTT,CASKTVISGNQPQHF
TRBD2,TRBV9,TRBJ2-2,-,TGTGCCAGCAGCGTCGGGACTAGTAACACCGGGGAGCTGTTTTTT,CASSVGTSNTGELFF
-,TRBV5-6,TRBJ1-2,once,TGTGCCAGCAGCCCCCGACAATTCTATGGCTACACCTTC,CASSPRQFYGYTF
-,TRBV11-2,TRBJ2-2,once,TGTGCCAGCAGCTTCGCAGGGACCGGGGAGCTGTTTTTT,CASSFAGTGELFF
-,TRBV30,TRBJ1-1,few,TGTGCCTGGAGCCGGGACAAGAACACTGAAGCTTTCTTT,CAWSRDKNTEAFF
-,TRBV11-2,TRBJ1-1,-,TGTGCCAGCACAATGAGAAACACTGAAGCTTTCTTT,CASTMRNTEAFF
TRBD2,TRBV13,TRBJ2-1,-,TGTGCCAGCAGCTGGGGACTAGCGGGAGAAATCAATGAGCAGTTCTTC,CASSWGLAGEINEQFF
-,TRBV4-1,TRBJ1-1,once,TGCGCCAGCAGCCAAGAAGGGGCAGGGCCTGAAGCTTTCTTT,CASSQEGAGPEAFF
TRBD1,TRBV4-3,TRBJ2-3,-,TGCGCCAGCAGCCAAGTGGGTGCGGGACAGGGGAAGTTAGATACGCAGTATTTT,CASSQVGAGQGKLDTQYF
-,TRBV27,TRBJ2-1,-,TGTGCCAGCCACGGGCGGGAATCCCTAGGCGAGCAGTTCTTC,CASHGRESLGEQFF
-,TRBV2,TRBJ2-1,-,TGTGCCAGCAGCACCTTGACTAGTTACAATGAGCAGTTCTTC,CASSTLTSYNEQFF
TRBD2,TRBV5-1,TRBJ2-2,-,TGCGCCAGCAGCTTGACTAGCGGGAACACCGGGGAGCTGTTTTTT,CASSLTSGNTGELFF
TRBD1,TRBV28,TRBJ1-1,-,TGTGCCAGCAGGCATACCGGGACAGGCGAAGCTTTCTTT,CASRHTGTGEAFF
TRBD1,TRBV6-5,TRBJ2-7,-,TGTGCCAGCAGTTCTCCAGGGACAGGGGACTACGAGCAGTACTTC,CASSSPGTGDYEQYF
-,TRBV18,TRBJ2-1,few,TGTGCCAGCTCACCGAAACAGAGCTCCTACAATGAGCAGTTCTTC,CASSPKQSSYNEQFF
TRBD1,TRBV18,TRBJ2-7,-,TGTGCCAGCTCACTCTCCGGGACAGGGGTCTACGAGCAGTACTTC,CASSLSGTGVYEQYF
TRBD1,TRBV5-1,TRBJ1-1,-,TGCGCCAGCAGCTTGGAGGACAGGGTGAACACTGAAGCTTTCTTT,CASSLEDRVNTEAFF
TRBD1,TRBV9,TRBJ2-7,-,TGTGCCAGCAGCGTAGTAGCCTTCGGGACAGGGGAAGAGCAGTACTTC,CASSVVAFGTGEEQYF
-,TRBV12-5,TRBJ2-6,-,TGTGCTAGTGGTTCGCCGGGACACCTAACCTCTGGGGCCAACGTCCTGACTTTC,CASGSPGHLTSGANVLTF
-,TRBV7-3,TRBJ2-3,-,TGTGCCAGCAGCCCCGATGGACAGTCAGATACGCAGTATTTT,CASSPDGQSDTQYF
-,TRBV19,TRBJ1-1,-,TGTGCCACTTCACGTTCGGGGGGCTGGACTGAAGCTTTCTTT,CATSRSGGWTEAFF
-,TRBV5-1,TRBJ2-3,-,TGCGCCAGCAGCTTGGGGACTAGCACAGATACGCAGTATTTT,CASSLGTSTDTQYF
-,TRBV19,TRBJ2-1,-,TGTGCCAGTAGTCTCGGGGGAAATGAGCAGTTCTTC,CASSLGGNEQFF
-,TRBV28,TRBJ1-2,-,TGTGCCAGCAGTTTAGGGGGGGGGCAAAACTATGGCTACACCTTC,CASSLGGGQNYGYTF
TRBD2,TRBV10-3,TRBJ2-5,-,TGTGCCATCAGTGATCGTGGCAGGGAGGGAGAGACCCAGTACTTC,CAISDRGREGETQYF
-,TRBV7-2,TRBJ1-5,-,TGCGCCAGCAGCTTAGGGCCGCTCAATCAGCCCCAGCATTTT,CASSLGPLNQPQHF